This note documents a single TCR beta chain sequence. No cognate antigen has been identified for it. Base qualities are not recorded, but no much larger clone differs from it by a single base. For CDR1 and CDR2, the germline V gene lists MNHEY and SVGAGI. The CDR3 runs 11 residues from the cysteine to the phenylalanine. CDR3 DNA is the only sequence kept; it has 33 bases, read in frame from the first base. The record originates from a study of CD8 T cells in ankylosing spondylitis listed by TCRdb under 2017. Describing the broader study: T cell receptor beta repertoires were profiled in healthy donors and ankylosing spondylitis patients so that disease-linked TCR variants could be found. The full study cohort was made up of roughly 25 ankylosing spondylitis patients and 108 healthy donors. Peripheral blood samples were taken, and synovial fluid was additionally collected from ankylosing spondylitis patients. Broader findings and caveats from the paper: A TCR beta motif made up of about eight highly homologous amino acid variants appeared to be characteristic of blood from ankylosing spondylitis patients. Some TCR beta motif variants had previously been reported in synovial fluid and blood of reactive arthritis patients, which suggested common disease-initiation mechanisms. The disease-linked clones showed a CD8+ phenotype and occurred at relatively low frequencies in peripheral blood. The disease-linked clones were reported as significantly enriched in matched synovial fluid samples from ankylosing spondylitis patients.

Sequencing used an Illumina HiSeq 2500. Quantitative 5'-RACE with molecular barcodes was used to prepare TCR beta libraries. On the study's bioinformatics: To identify disease-linked TCR variants, a new computational method was used, one built on a probabilistic model of VDJ rearrangement. TCRdb cleaned the public reads at Q25 with fastp, built clones with MiXCR and kept in-frame beta chains. Rows are combined by CDR3 protein, so each entry shows the most common genes and DNA. Here the V and J calls rest on TCRdb's processing, not on the authors' analysis. In this sample the table shows under 950,000 distinct CDR3 sequences, roughly 20% of which occur a single time. The ten largest clones add up to 19% of the sample.

The TCR was taken from a male donor with ankylosing spondylitis. The sequence joins TRBV6-5 to TRBJ2-7; the D gene is perhaps TRBD1, from 5 matching bases. Material for sequencing was blood, either unsorted or a sorted T cell fraction (not recorded which). The base sequence is TGTGTCACCACTACAGGATACGAGCAGTACTTC. It translates as CVTTTGYEQYF.